Listed below are T cell receptor beta chains from one sample, sequenced in a study of blood T cell repertoires in COVID-19. Sequenced by immunoSEQ multiplex PCR; TCRdb stores in-frame clones only, minus some. The sample yields 200,000 or so clones, 70% to 90% seen once. Sequencing was done on a sample of peripheral blood. The origin of the receptors is a person aged 65-85 years with COVID-19, enrolled during active disease. The CDR3 runs from the conserved cysteine through the conserved F or W. The D gene is left open where the match is weak. The size field is filled for only some rows; it gives once, few, many or a size class.

D gene,J gene,V gene,clone size,CDR3 protein,CDR3 DNA
NA,TRBJ2-2,TRBV27,NA,CASSLRPPGTPIADLTGELFF,TGTGCCAGCAGTTTAAGACCGCCGGGAACACCAATAGCCGATCTCACCGGGGAGCTGTTTTTT
TRBD2,TRBJ2-7,TRBV20-1,once,CSASAGGVHKIEQYF,TGCAGTGCTAGTGCGGGGGGAGTTCACAAAATCGAGCAGTACTTC
TRBD1,TRBJ1-2,TRBV19,NA,CASSTGQGKRGYTF,TGTGCCAGTAGTACAGGACAGGGAAAGCGCGGCTACACCTTC
NA,TRBJ2-7,TRBV19,NA,CASSQLTGSLPGEQYF,TGTGCCAGTAGCCAACTGACAGGTTCCCTACCGGGCGAGCAGTACTTC
NA,TRBJ1-3,TRBV9,NA,CASSPTRYSGNTIYF,TGTGCCAGCAGCCCGACACGGTACTCTGGAAACACCATATATTTT
NA,TRBJ1-5,TRBV12-5,NA,CASGLDVAKPQHF,TGTGCTAGTGGTTTGGATGTTGCGAAGCCCCAGCATTTT
TRBD1,TRBJ2-1,TRBV9,NA,CASSVKGAGGFDNEQFF,TGTGCCAGCAGCGTAAAAGGGGCAGGGGGCTTTGACAATGAGCAGTTCTTC
NA,TRBJ2-3,TRBV27,NA,CASSLNQGVAQYF,TGTGCCAGCAGTTTAAACCAAGGGGTGGCGCAGTATTTT
NA,TRBJ1-5,TRBV7-8,NA,CASSLGGSGVLSNQPQHF,TGTGCCAGCAGCTTAGGAGGTTCGGGGGTACTAAGCAATCAGCCCCAGCATTTT
NA,TRBJ2-7,TRBV29-1,NA,CSVDAGGYEQYF,TGCAGCGTTGACGCGGGCGGATACGAGCAGTACTTC
TRBD1,TRBJ1-5,TRBV19,NA,CASISPGRQGYQPQHF,TGTGCCAGTATATCCCCCGGACGACAGGGCTATCAGCCCCAGCATTTT
NA,TRBJ2-3,TRBV12-3/TRBV12-4,few,CASSFSRDTQYF,TGTGCCAGCAGTTTCAGCAGGGATACGCAGTATTTT
NA,TRBJ2-3,TRBV5-5,few,CASSLTGDTDTQYF,TGTGCCAGCAGTCTCACAGGTGACACAGATACGCAGTATTTT
TRBD1,TRBJ1-2,TRBV5-4,NA,CASSRDSHYGYTF,TGTGCCAGCAGCCGGGACAGCCACTATGGCTACACCTTC
NA,TRBJ2-6,TRBV18,NA,CASSSRAGAVSGANVLTF,TGTGCCAGCTCTTCCCGCGCCGGTGCGGTCTCTGGGGCCAACGTCCTGACTTTC
NA,TRBJ2-7,TRBV18,NA,CASSHAGRSSYEQYF,TGTGCCAGCTCACACGCGGGGAGGAGCAGCTACGAGCAGTACTTC
NA,TRBJ2-6,TRBV2,NA,CASSAQRVSSGANVLTF,TGTGCCAGCAGTGCTCAGCGGGTCTCCTCTGGGGCCAACGTCCTGACTTTC
NA,TRBJ1-2,TRBV3-1/TRBV3-2,NA,CASSQGPLPTGGYGYTF,TGTGCCAGCAGCCAAGGCCCCCTCCCCACCGGAGGCTATGGCTACACCTTC
NA,TRBJ2-1,TRBV19,NA,CASSIGSSYNEQFF,TGTGCCAGTAGTATAGGCAGTTCCTACAATGAGCAGTTCTTC
TRBD1,TRBJ1-5,TRBV18,NA,CASSPPGTGRGQPQHF,TGTGCCAGCTCACCCCCCGGGACAGGGAGAGGTCAGCCCCAGCATTTT
TRBD1,TRBJ1-2,TRBV6-6,NA,CASSPTGDSYGYTF,TGTGCCAGCAGCCCTACAGGGGATAGCTATGGCTACACCTTC
NA,TRBJ1-5,TRBV15,NA,CATSRDLGGSRPQHF,TGTGCCACCAGCAGAGATTTAGGGGGTTCTCGGCCCCAGCATTTT
TRBD1,TRBJ1-1,TRBV5-1,NA,CASSFGTGGMNTEAFF,TGCGCCAGCAGCTTCGGGACAGGGGGGATGAACACTGAAGCTTTCTTT
TRBD1,TRBJ1-2,TRBV29-1,NA,CSVEDGQGRGDGYTF,TGCAGCGTTGAAGATGGACAGGGGAGGGGTGATGGCTACACCTTC
NA,TRBJ2-2,TRBV12-2,NA,CASRLMGENRLADNTGELFF,TGTGCAAGTCGCTTAATGGGCGAGAACCGACTAGCAGATAACACCGGGGAGCTGTTTTTT
NA,TRBJ1-1,TRBV9,NA,CASSPQPGESAFF,TGTGCCAGCAGCCCTCAACCGGGGGAGTCGGCTTTCTTT
NA,TRBJ1-2,TRBV7-6,NA,CASSPAGAGFNGYTF,TGTGCCAGCAGCCCCGCGGGGGCGGGTTTTAATGGCTACACCTTC
NA,TRBJ1-2,TRBV7-9,once,CASSPDSDPKGYTF,TGTGCCAGCAGCCCCGACTCAGACCCAAAGGGCTACACCTTC
NA,TRBJ1-1,TRBV12-3/TRBV12-4,few,CASSALADTEAFF,TGTGCCAGCAGTGCGCTGGCGGACACTGAAGCTTTCTTT
TRBD1,TRBJ1-6,TRBV11-3,NA,CASSDRGQGVGNSPLHF,TGTGCCAGCAGCGATAGGGGACAGGGGGTAGGGAATTCACCCCTCCACTTT
TRBD2,TRBJ2-7,TRBV5-1,NA,CASSLRASGFHEQYF,TGCGCCAGCAGCTTGCGCGCTAGCGGGTTTCACGAGCAGTACTTC